The clone carrying this T cell receptor (beta chain) has a handful of counts. Germline trimming cut 8 bases from V and 4 bases from J; bases unmatched to any gene: 8. CDR1 is KGHDR and CDR2 is SFDVKD in the germline V gene. CDR3 length: 15 residues. This entry is derived from a study of blood T cell repertoires in COVID-19. Study background: The samples span acute and convalescent COVID-19 from the United States, Italy and Spain.

TCRdb's table, derived via immunoSEQ multiplex PCR, lists solely in-frame clones and lacks some. The repertoire holds roughly 200,000 clones, with approximately 78% as singletons. The source is a woman of 80 years or more with COVID-19, enrolled during active disease. The chain is built from TRBV24-1 and TRBJ2-2; 8 nucleotides align to TRBD1. The sequenced material came from peripheral blood. CDR3 protein: CATTSTGGATGELFF. The CDR3 region has the DNA TGTGCCACCACCTCTACAGGGGGAGCCACCGGGGAGCTGTTTTTT.